What follows is one T cell receptor (beta chain) and its context. Its antigen is unknown. This PCR relied on a set of 60 Vbeta primers and 13 Jbeta primers. In the original processing: Unique TCR beta chains numbered 80 million to 95 million in a later analysis, with some 9.9 million shared. Method: immunoSEQ multiplex PCR; TCRdb's copy keeps in-frame clones and lacks some. The DNA gave D and trimming, while V, J and clone size come from that table. Among about 140,000 clones listed, roughly two thirds were seen once. This sample is part of a study of cytomegalovirus exposure and HLA in healthy donors. Study overall: An earlier analysis found fewer than 120 million unique TCR beta sequences from about 190 million T cells. General observations from the study: In most subjects, TCR beta sequences reportedly gave accurate predictions of HLA-A and HLA-B alleles.

Sequenced sample: PBMCs. This clonotype was sampled from a human donor in good health.

CDR3 sequence (DNA): TGTGCCAGCAGCACGACAGGGGGCAACTATGGCTACACCTTC. It codes for CASSTTGGNYGYTF. The rearrangement joins TRBV5-4 to TRBJ1-2; 10 bases fit TRBD1. Germline V gene lookup returns CDR1 SGHNT and CDR2 YYREEE (reference sequence). V lost 4 bases and J lost 2; bases outside the gene matches: 2. CDR3 length: 14 amino acids.